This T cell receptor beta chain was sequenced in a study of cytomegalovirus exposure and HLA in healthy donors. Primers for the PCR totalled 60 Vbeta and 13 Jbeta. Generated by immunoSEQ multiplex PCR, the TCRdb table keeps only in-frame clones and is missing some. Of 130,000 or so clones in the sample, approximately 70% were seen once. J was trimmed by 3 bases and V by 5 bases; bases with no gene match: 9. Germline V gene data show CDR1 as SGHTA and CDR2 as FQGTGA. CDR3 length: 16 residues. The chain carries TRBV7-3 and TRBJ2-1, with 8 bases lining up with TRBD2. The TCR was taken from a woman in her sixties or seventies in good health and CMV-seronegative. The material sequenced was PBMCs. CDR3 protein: CASSPNGGGYYNEQFF. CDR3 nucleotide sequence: TGTGCCAGCAGCCCTAACGGGGGGGGCTACTACAATGAGCAGTTCTTC.